This T cell receptor (beta chain) was observed in a study of shared clonotypes between healthy human individuals. Naive CD8 populations comprised CD45RO-negative cells positively selected for CCR7, excluding terminally differentiated effector memory CD45RA+ cells. Trimming cost V 6 bases and J 8 bases, with 22 bases left between them. The CDR3 totals 15 residues. CDR1 and CDR2 from the germline V gene are SNHLY and FYNNEI. Generated by immunoSEQ multiplex PCR, the TCRdb table keeps only in-frame clones and is missing some. The table lists roughly 2.1 million clones, about 92% of them singletons. V is TRBV2 and J is TRBJ1-2, with D possibly TRBD1 on 5 matching bases. This receptor was taken from a man aged 18 to 35 in good health. Some clones in this sample may be carry-over from other donors' samples. The specimen sequenced was naive CD8+ T cells from PBMCs. The CDR3 DNA reads as TGTGCCAGCAGAGATCCCGACTTCCTTGGGGGAGGCTACACCTTC. Amino acid sequence: CASRDPDFLGGGYTF.